Listed below are T cell receptor beta chains from one sample, sequenced in a study of beta chain features in type 1 diabetes. Assay: immunoSEQ multiplex PCR; the TCRdb copy retains only in-frame clones and omits some. The data show over 200,000 clones, roughly 11% seen once. The material sequenced was naive CD4+ T cells from blood. These receptor sequences come from a man under 40 with type 1 diabetes. Each CDR3 is given with its conserved first and last residue. The D gene is left open where the match is weak. The size of a clone is reported for some rows only, either as once, few or many, or as a class for expanded clones.

V,D,size,J,DNA,CDR3
TRBV7-9,-,-,TRBJ2-5,TGTGCCAGCAGCCCATCAGAGACCCAGTACTTC,CASSPSETQYF
TRBV5-4,-,-,TRBJ2-3,TGTGCCAGCAGCTCCTCTCTAGAAGATACGCAGTATTTT,CASSSSLEDTQYF
TRBV7-2,-,-,TRBJ2-7,TGTGCCAGCAGCCCCAACTTCTACGAGCAGTACTTC,CASSPNFYEQYF
TRBV5-1,TRBD1,-,TRBJ1-5,TGCGCCAGCAGCTCCGGGACAGGGGATAATCAGCCCCAGCATTTT,CASSSGTGDNQPQHF
TRBV7-3,TRBD1,-,TRBJ2-5,TGTGCCAGCAGCACTGGACAGGGGGAGACCCAGTACTTC,CASSTGQGETQYF
TRBV4-1,-,few,TRBJ1-1,TGCGCCAGCAGCCCCGCTTTCAGGGAGGCCCACACTGAAGCTTTCTTT,CASSPAFREAHTEAFF
TRBV28,-,few,TRBJ1-5,TGTGCCAGCAGTTTGTTTCAGGTCAATCAGCCCCAGCATTTT,CASSLFQVNQPQHF
TRBV5-4,-,-,TRBJ1-1,TGTGCCAGCAGCTTGGACAAACACACTGAAGCTTTCTTT,CASSLDKHTEAFF
TRBV5-1,-,few,TRBJ1-1,TGCGCCAGCAGCCCGCTGGGGGCGAACACTGAAGCTTTCTTT,CASSPLGANTEAFF
TRBV7-9,-,-,TRBJ2-5,TGTGCCAGCAGCTTAAATGCCGGGGGATTGCGGGAGACCCAGTACTTC,CASSLNAGGLRETQYF
TRBV5-1,TRBD1,-,TRBJ2-3,TGCGCCAGCAGCGGGGACAGTTATGATACGCAGTATTTT,CASSGDSYDTQYF
TRBV29-1,TRBD1,few,TRBJ2-1,TGCAGCGCCTCGGGACAGGCTCAGGGTGAGCAGTTCTTC,CSASGQAQGEQFF
TRBV28,-,-,TRBJ2-5,TGTGCCAGCAGAAGCGAGAGGACCCAGTACTTC,CASRSERTQYF
TRBV2,-,few,TRBJ1-6,TGTGCCAGCAGTTTCGGACAGAGCTCCTATAATTCACCCCTCCACTTT,CASSFGQSSYNSPLHF
TRBV25-1,-,few,TRBJ2-2,TGTGCCAGCAGTGATGTATATGGCCCCAACACCGGGGAGCTGTTTTTT,CASSDVYGPNTGELFF
TRBV6-6,TRBD2,few,TRBJ2-2,TGTGCCAGCTCAAAGCGGGGTTTTCACGGGGAGCTGTTTTTT,CASSKRGFHGELFF
TRBV5-1,TRBD1,-,TRBJ2-7,TGCGCCAGCAGCCGGGACAGGGGGAGCTACGAGCAGTACTTC,CASSRDRGSYEQYF
TRBV4-1,TRBD2,few,TRBJ2-3,TGCGCCAGCAGCCAAGGGGGTAGCGGGGGGTCTCTGTATTTT,CASSQGGSGGSLYF
TRBV10-3,TRBD1,-,TRBJ2-5,TGTGCCACAGGACAGGGAGGTTTGGAGACCCAGTACTTC,CATGQGGLETQYF
TRBV7-2,-,-,TRBJ2-5,TGTGCCAGCAGCCGGGGGAGACAAGAGACCCAGTACTTC,CASSRGRQETQYF
TRBV4-3,TRBD1,few,TRBJ1-2,TGCGCCAGCAGCCAAGCTACAGGGGCTAACTATGGCTACACCTTC,CASSQATGANYGYTF
TRBV5-1,TRBD2,few,TRBJ2-5,TGCGCCAGCAGCTCGGCGGGGGGCCTGGGGGAGACCCAGTACTTC,CASSSAGGLGETQYF
TRBV5-1,-,few,TRBJ2-1,TGCGCCAGCAGCTTGGTAGGGGTGAGCTCCTACAATGAGCAGTTCTTC,CASSLVGVSSYNEQFF